This TCR beta chain stems from a study of blood T cell repertoires in COVID-19. The wider study: COVID-19 samples, acute and convalescent, were from the United States, Italy and Spain. PBMCs, B-cell-depleted T cells, or T cells provided the cDNA or gDNA that made up the material.

Germline V gene sequence: CDR1 SNHLY, CDR2 FYNNEI. The trim removed 8 bases at V and 5 bases at J, leaving 6 bases unmatched. There are 13 residues in the CDR3. Sequenced by immunoSEQ multiplex PCR; TCRdb stores in-frame clones only, minus some. The table includes 250,000 to 300,000 clones, roughly nine tenths detected once. This clone was picked up one time. This clonotype was sampled from a woman in her twenties or thirties with COVID-19, enrolled during active disease. The sample taken for sequencing was peripheral blood. This sequence joins TRBV2 and TRBJ2-3; 8 bases map to TRBD2. The CDR3: CASREGWEDTQYF. CDR3 bases: TGTGCCAGCCGGGAGGGTTGGGAAGATACGCAGTATTTT.